Presented here are 25 T cell receptor beta chains from one specimen sequenced in a study of OX40 agonist ivuxolimab in advanced cancers. The protocol was immunoSEQ multiplex PCR, while the TCRdb copy is restricted to in-frame clones and leaves out a portion. The sample lists roughly 66,000 clones, roughly 80% seen once, with less than 7.5% in the top ten. The sequencing here drew on CD4+ or CD8+ T cells sorted from blood, taken in a trial of the OX40 agonist ivuxolimab. Receptors were obtained from an adult with an advanced solid tumor such as melanoma, head and neck, liver or kidney cancer.

The CDR3 here is CASASGRQSPKNIQYF. The CDR3 DNA reads as TGTGCCAGCGCCTCGGGACGCCAATCACCTAAAAACATTCAGTACTTC. The chain joins TRBV27 to TRBJ2-4; the D gene could be TRBD1 or TRBD2 (5 bases each). There are 16 residues in the CDR3. Trimming took 8 bases from V and 4 from J, leaving 21 bases between them. Germline assignment: CDR1 MNHEY and CDR2 SMNVEV (reference sequence).

The J gene is TRBJ1-1, the V gene TRBV29-1; 12 positions match TRBD1. V dropped 7 bases and J dropped 3; count of bases not matched to a gene: 12. The CDR3 length is 16 residues. From germline, CDR1 is SQVTM and CDR2 ANQGSEA. The CDR3 region is CSARDRGPSMDTEAFF. Here the CDR3 DNA reads TGCAGCGCCAGGGACAGGGGGCCCAGTATGGACACTGAAGCTTTCTTT.

The chain combines TRBV19 with TRBJ2-3; 10 nucleotides line up with TRBD2. This CDR3 has 18 amino acids. V trimming: 6 bases; J trimming: 2 bases; junction bases outside the gene matches: 14. CDR1 and CDR2 from the germline V gene are LNHDA and SQIVND (reference sequence). DNA of the CDR3: TGTGCCAGTAGCGAAGCTAGCGGGAGAGGGGGCTCCACAGATACGCAGTATTTT. It yields the protein CASSEASGRGGSTDTQYF.

The chain recombines TRBV15 with TRBJ2-3; D may be TRBD2 (6 bases). Deletions cut 8 bases from V and 1 base from J, with 13 bases between. This CDR3 is 14 amino acids long. Germline CDR1 and CDR2: LNHNV and YYDKDF (reference sequence). CDR3 sequence: CATSLAYGTDTQYF. In DNA, the CDR3 is TGTGCCACCTCGCTAGCGTATGGCACAGATACGCAGTATTTT.

The rearrangement links TRBV27 to TRBJ2-1, with 9 bases lining up with TRBD1. CDR1 is MNHEY and CDR2 is SMNVEV in the germline V gene (reference sequence). There are 13 residues in the CDR3. V lost 5 bases to trimming and J lost 6 bases; unmatched junction nucleotides: 2. The CDR3 coding sequence is TGTGCCAGCAGTGCACAGGGGGCCAATGAGCAGTTCTTC. Its protein is CASSAQGANEQFF.

V gene TRBV5-1 combines with J gene TRBJ2-3; 7 bases fit TRBD1. The V and J ends lost 4 bases and 5 bases, in that order; junction bases with no gene match: 10. CDR1 and CDR2 from the germline V gene are SGHRS and YFSETQ. This CDR3 has 15 amino acids. The CDR3 region has the DNA TGCGCCAGCAGCCTGCAAGACAGGGCGGAAGATACGCAGTATTTT. It codes for CASSLQDRAEDTQYF.

This clone was seen a single time. This chain joins TRBV6-6 and TRBJ2-5; 8 positions agree with TRBD2. The CDR3 covers 12 residues. CDR1 MNHNY and CDR2 SVGAGI come from the germline V gene (reference sequence). V shed 6 bases and J 5 bases; nucleotides not matched to a gene: 2. CDR3 amino acids: CASSPSGETQYF. DNA for the CDR3: TGTGCCAGCAGCCCTAGCGGGGAGACCCAGTACTTC.

This clone appeared a single time. The chain combines TRBV5-1 with TRBJ2-5; 7 bases agree with TRBD1. The end of the DNA is better explained by TRBJ2-7, so the J call may be wrong. Per germline, CDR1 SGHRS and CDR2 YFSETQ. The CDR3 consists of 14 residues. This chain's CDR3 is CASSRRTGGNEQYF. The CDR3 DNA is TGCGCCAGCAGCCGCCGGACAGGTGGAAACGAGCAGTACTTC.

The rearrangement joins TRBV14 to TRBJ2-1; possibly TRBD1 for D (6 bases). The CDR3 is 14 residues long. Germline V gene sequence: CDR1 SGHDN, CDR2 FVKESK. The V end was cut by 4 bases, the J end by 8 bases, with 15 bases between. CDR3 sequence: CASSPLGAGDEQFF. CDR3 sequence (DNA): TGTGCCAGCAGCCCCCTGGGGGCAGGGGATGAGCAGTTCTTC.

This clone was recorded once. The V gene is TRBV27, the J gene TRBJ2-2, with a tentative D call TRBD2 (7 bases). The CDR3 is 16 residues long. Germline V gives CDR1 MNHEY, CDR2 SMNVEV (reference sequence). V dropped 8 bases and J dropped 5 bases, with 21 bases sitting between them. The CDR3 loop reads CASGTWGGGVTGELFF. CDR3 nucleotides: TGTGCCAGCGGGACTTGGGGGGGCGGTGTAACCGGGGAGCTGTTTTTT.

V gene TRBV7-2 combines with J gene TRBJ2-3, with D tentatively TRBD2 (5 bases). Looked up from germline, CDR1 is SGHTA and CDR2 is FQGNSA. The CDR3 is 13 residues long. The germline V and J ends were trimmed by 5 bases and 4 bases, with 10 bases remaining between them. The CDR3 reads CASSADSSDTQYF. CDR3 nucleotides: TGTGCCAGCAGCGCGGACTCATCAGATACGCAGTATTTT.

The chain carries TRBV18 and TRBJ1-1; D is unclear. With 2 bases removed from V and 4 bases from J, the gap between germline ends came to 8 bases. Germline CDR1 is KGHSH and CDR2 is LQKENI. The CDR3 has 13 amino acids. DNA of the CDR3: TGTGCCAGCTCACCAATGCAGACCACTGAAGCTTTCTTT. Encoded protein: CASSPMQTTEAFF.

V gene TRBV7-9 combines with J gene TRBJ1-1; no reliable D call. This CDR3 comprises 14 residues. Germline assignment: CDR1 SEHNR and CDR2 FQNEAQ (reference sequence). With 5 bases removed from V and 0 bases from J, the gap between germline ends came to 10 bases. CDR3 sequence reads: CASSRGRLNTEAFF. The CDR3 DNA is TGTGCCAGCAGCCGAGGACGGCTGAACACTGAAGCTTTCTTT.

This chain joins TRBV11-2 and TRBJ2-3, with D perhaps matching TRBD1 (6 bases). Deletions cut 6 bases from V and 6 bases from J, with 10 bases between. Per germline, CDR1 SGHAT and CDR2 FQNNGV. This CDR3 contains 12 residues. CDR3 in amino acids: CASSYDRDTQYF. CDR3 in DNA: TGTGCCAGCAGTTACGACAGGGATACGCAGTATTTT.

J is TRBJ1-4 and V is TRBV7-2; D is perhaps TRBD1 (6 bases). The CDR3 runs to 16 residues. Germline lookup yields CDR1 SGHTA and CDR2 FQGNSA. The V gene lost 1 base and the J gene lost 5 bases, with 14 bases spanning the gap. This CDR3 reads CASSLVQGRGNEKLFF. Here the CDR3 DNA reads TGTGCCAGCAGCTTAGTACAGGGTAGGGGGAATGAAAAACTGTTTTTT.

The genes are TRBV28 and TRBJ1-2; D uncertain. This CDR3 contains 14 residues. Trimming took 5 bases from V and 2 from J, leaving 12 bases between them. In germline, CDR1 is MDHEN, CDR2 SYDVKM. CDR3 sequence reads: CASSNSGPNYGYTF. CDR3 nucleotide sequence: TGTGCCAGCAGTAATTCGGGCCCCAACTATGGCTACACCTTC.

The chain links TRBV19 to TRBJ1-2; 8 nucleotides line up with TRBD1. J lost 1 base, V lost 7 bases, and 8 bases had no gene match. The CDR3 is made up of 15 amino acids. Germline values: CDR1 LNHDA, CDR2 SQIVND (reference sequence). CDR3 protein: CASTPTGANNYGYTF. In DNA form, the CDR3 reads TGTGCCAGTACCCCGACAGGGGCTAATAACTATGGCTACACCTTC. Full variable domain (remainder filled in from reference TRBV19 and TRBJ1-2): DGGITQSPKYLFRKEGQNVTLSCEQNLNHDAMYWYRQDPGQGLRLIYYSQIVNDFQKGDIAEGYSVSREKKESFPLTVTSAQKNPTAFYLCASTPTGANNYGYTFGSGTRLTVV.

The gene calls are TRBV15 and TRBJ2-5; 7 bases are a match to TRBD1. CDR1 and CDR2 (germline): LNHNV, YYDKDF (reference sequence). With 3 bases clipped from V and 5 bases from J, the junction kept 9 bases outside the gene matches. CDR3 length: 15 amino acids. The CDR3 DNA follows: TGTGCCACCAGCAGTAACCAGCCAGGGGGTGAGACCCAGTACTTC. Translated, it gives CATSSNQPGGETQYF.

The chain uses TRBV19 and TRBJ2-1; D remains unclear. The germline CDR1 and CDR2 sequences are LNHDA and SQIVND (reference sequence). This CDR3 is built from 13 residues. Trimming took 2 bases from V and 8 from J, leaving 10 bases between them. The CDR3 is CASSIPRTHEQFF. The CDR3 DNA reads TGTGCCAGTAGTATACCAAGGACCCATGAGCAGTTCTTC.

A few counts support this clone. The chain couples TRBV7-9 to TRBJ2-6; D uncertain. V lost 1 base to trimming and J lost 0 bases, with 7 bases between them. CDR1 and CDR2 from the germline V gene are SEHNR and FQNEAQ (reference sequence). This CDR3 is 16 amino acids long. The CDR3 DNA is TGTGCCAGCAGCTTAGTTTTTACCTCTGGGGCCAACGTCCTGACTTTC. Its protein product is CASSLVFTSGANVLTF.

V gene TRBV27 combines with J gene TRBJ2-1, with TRBD1 as a possible D gene (6 bases). Germline V CDR1 and CDR2: MNHEY, SMNVEV (reference sequence). This CDR3 is built from 13 residues. With 10 bases removed from V and 5 bases from J, the gap between germline ends came to 15 bases. The CDR3 DNA reads TGTGCCACCGCAGCCCAGGGGAACAATGAGCAGTTCTTC. Amino acid sequence: CATAAQGNNEQFF.

The V call is TRBV18, the J call TRBJ1-4; 11 nucleotides match TRBD1. The CDR3 is 14 amino acids. Germline CDR1 KGHSH, CDR2 LQKENI. After removal of 4 bases from V and 7 bases from J, the junction contained 2 bases not matched to a gene. This CDR3 reads CASSQDRGREKLFF. In nucleotides, the CDR3 is TGTGCCAGCTCACAGGACAGGGGGCGTGAAAAACTGTTTTTT.

The V call is TRBV7-2, the J call TRBJ2-1, with 14 bases fitting TRBD2. V dropped 5 bases and J dropped 8; count of bases not matched to a gene: 8. The CDR3 is made up of 16 amino acids. Germline CDR1 is SGHTA and CDR2 is FQGNSA. CDR3 in amino acids: CASSPYGTSGRDEQFF. CDR3 coding DNA: TGTGCCAGCAGCCCCTACGGGACTAGCGGGAGAGATGAGCAGTTCTTC.

V and J are TRBV29-1 and TRBJ2-3; TRBD2 matches at 8 bases. V lost 8 bases and J lost 3; bases outside the gene matches: 13. Germline loops: CDR1 SQVTM, CDR2 ANQGSEA. This CDR3 spans 15 amino acids. DNA for the CDR3: TGCAGCTACCGCGGGGGGCCTAGCGGGACAGATACGCAGTATTTT. Translating it yields CSYRGGPSGTDTQYF.

The chain couples TRBV5-4 to TRBJ2-3, with TRBD2 matching over 11 bases. The CDR3 spans 15 residues. Trimming at V came to 4 bases and at J to 5 bases, leaving 6 bases not matched to a gene. Germline V gives CDR1 SGHNT, CDR2 YYREEE (reference sequence). In nucleotides, the CDR3 is TGTGCCAGCAGCCAACCTCTAGCGGGGGGAGATACGCAGTATTTT. It yields the protein CASSQPLAGGDTQYF.